Described below is a single T cell receptor (beta chain) sequence and its context. Time point of the sample: newly diagnosed GD, antithyroid drugs for less than 3 months. Isolated PBMC RNA provided the starting material for the TCR library. This entry is derived from a study of regulatory T cells in long-lasting Graves disease. Trimming took 6 bases from V and 3 from J, leaving 12 bases between them. The germline V gene has CDR1 MGHRA and CDR2 YSYEKL. The CDR3 spans 14 residues. The TCR beta library used iRepertoire HTBI primers with Arm-PCR amplification of CDR3. MiXCR, applied by TCRdb to the multiplex PCR reads, yields one record per CDR3 protein. The data hold 550,000 to 600,000 distinct CDR3 sequences, with roughly 15% observed a single time. This same sample was also taken into another study, of T cells in Graves' hyperthyroidism and ophthalmopathy.

The specimen was peripheral blood mononuclear cells (PBMCs), collected at new diagnosis, from a patient treated with antithyroid drugs. The rearrangement links TRBV4-1 to TRBJ2-4, with D uncertain. This receptor was obtained from a man younger than 35 with Graves disease. Written as DNA, the CDR3 is TGCGCCAGCAGACCTTCTGGGGTCAAAAACATTCAGTACTTC. The encoded protein is CASRPSGVKNIQYF.